These T cell receptor beta chains were read from a single sample in a study of blood T cell repertoires in COVID-19. Clones were read by immunoSEQ multiplex PCR, and TCRdb kept only the in-frame ones, dropping some. The sample contains about 33,000 clones, about 78% of which appear only once. The sample consisted of peripheral blood. These receptors originate from an elderly man with acute or convalescent COVID-19. The CDR3 runs from the conserved cysteine through the conserved F or W. Fields, in order: D gene, V gene, J gene, clone size, CDR3 protein, CDR3 DNA. A D gene is named only where the DNA matches it firmly. Clone size is stated in some rows and not others, as once, few, many or a class when expanded.

D: -
V: TRBV5-4
J: TRBJ2-2
size: -
CDR3: CASSSVLNTGELFF
DNA: TGTGCCAGCAGCTCGGTGTTGAACACCGGGGAGCTGTTTTTT

D: -
V: TRBV9
J: TRBJ2-7
size: -
CDR3: CASSVGKAREYEQYF
DNA: TGTGCCAGCAGCGTAGGCAAGGCCAGGGAATACGAGCAGTACTTC

D: -
V: TRBV11-2
J: TRBJ2-5
size: -
CDR3: CASSLDRETQYF
DNA: TGTGCCAGCAGCTTAGATCGGGAGACCCAGTACTTC

D: TRBD1
V: TRBV4-2
J: TRBJ1-2
size: -
CDR3: CASSQGQGAGGYTF
DNA: TGTGCCAGCAGCCAAGGACAGGGGGCTGGAGGCTACACCTTC

D: -
V: TRBV4-1
J: TRBJ2-5
size: -
CDR3: CASSQEATGGLSETQYF
DNA: TGCGCCAGCAGCCAAGAAGCTACGGGGGGCCTGTCAGAGACCCAGTACTTC

D: -
V: TRBV11-3
J: TRBJ1-1
size: once
CDR3: CASSPGAGRDTEAFF
DNA: TGTGCCAGCAGCCCCGGGGCGGGGAGGGACACTGAAGCTTTCTTT

D: -
V: TRBV20-1
J: TRBJ1-4
size: -
CDR3: CSAWRQEKLFF
DNA: TGCAGTGCTTGGCGGCAAGAAAAACTGTTTTTT

D: TRBD2
V: TRBV27
J: TRBJ2-3
size: -
CDR3: CASRPRTSGRADTQYF
DNA: TGTGCCAGCAGACCGAGGACTAGCGGGAGGGCAGATACGCAGTATTTT

D: -
V: TRBV5-1
J: TRBJ2-7
size: few
CDR3: CASSSVSYEQYF
DNA: TGCGCCAGCAGCTCCGTCTCCTACGAGCAGTACTTC

D: -
V: TRBV4-1
J: TRBJ2-3
size: -
CDR3: CASSQGTVRGTDTQYF
DNA: TGCGCCAGCAGCCAAGGGACAGTACGAGGGACAGATACGCAGTATTTT

D: TRBD1
V: TRBV7-9
J: TRBJ2-3
size: -
CDR3: CASSSGTGEQDTQYF
DNA: TGTGCCAGCAGCTCGGGGACAGGGGAACAAGATACGCAGTATTTT

D: -
V: TRBV19
J: TRBJ1-2
size: few
CDR3: CASSIQGGAYGYTF
DNA: TGTGCCAGTAGTATACAAGGGGGGGCCTATGGCTACACCTTC

D: -
V: TRBV7-2
J: TRBJ2-5
size: -
CDR3: CASSIYSANQETQYF
DNA: TGTGCCAGCAGCATATACTCAGCGAACCAAGAGACCCAGTACTTC

D: -
V: TRBV24-1
J: TRBJ1-6
size: -
CDR3: CATTLPGGDYSPLHF
DNA: TGTGCCACCACCCTCCCGGGAGGGGACTATTCACCCCTCCACTTT

D: -
V: TRBV6-5
J: TRBJ2-3
size: -
CDR3: CASSLASLAGTQYF
DNA: TGTGCCAGCAGTTTGGCCTCACTAGCCGGAACGCAGTATTTT

D: TRBD1
V: TRBV5-1
J: TRBJ2-5
size: -
CDR3: CASSRGQGVLEETQYF
DNA: TGCGCCAGCAGCCGAGGACAGGGAGTATTAGAGGAGACCCAGTACTTC

D: -
V: TRBV14
J: TRBJ2-1
size: -
CDR3: CASSPKGLTRNNEQFF
DNA: TGTGCCAGCAGCCCCAAAGGACTGACCCGAAACAATGAGCAGTTCTTC

D: TRBD2
V: TRBV6-5
J: TRBJ2-1
size: -
CDR3: CASTTGGARDEQFF
DNA: TGTGCCAGCACGACCGGGGGGGCTCGCGATGAGCAGTTCTTC

D: TRBD1
V: TRBV12-3/TRBV12-4
J: TRBJ1-2
size: -
CDR3: CASSLWTGDGYTF
DNA: TGTGCCAGCAGTTTATGGACAGGGGATGGCTACACCTTC

D: -
V: TRBV6-2/TRBV6-3
J: TRBJ2-3
size: -
CDR3: CASSLGRRGDHPDTQYF
DNA: TGTGCCAGCAGCCTCGGGCGTCGCGGGGACCATCCCGATACGCAGTATTTT

D: TRBD1
V: TRBV5-5
J: TRBJ2-7
size: -
CDR3: CASSPDRAYEQYF
DNA: TGTGCCAGCAGCCCGGACAGGGCCTACGAGCAGTACTTC

D: -
V: TRBV10-3
J: TRBJ1-2
size: -
CDR3: CAISEGPRGYTF
DNA: TGTGCCATCAGTGAGGGCCCCCGTGGCTACACCTTC

D: -
V: TRBV29-1
J: TRBJ2-7
size: once
CDR3: CSVEGQGGKEQYF
DNA: TGCAGCGTTGAAGGACAGGGAGGTAAAGAGCAGTACTTC

D: TRBD1
V: TRBV5-1
J: TRBJ2-1
size: -
CDR3: CASREEDRANEQFF
DNA: TGCGCCAGCAGAGAAGAAGACAGGGCCAATGAGCAGTTCTTC

D: -
V: TRBV27
J: TRBJ1-5
size: few
CDR3: CASSLGALQPQHF
DNA: TGTGCCAGCAGTTTGGGGGCTCTTCAGCCCCAGCATTTT

D: -
V: TRBV29-1
J: TRBJ2-2
size: -
CDR3: CSVQHTNTGELFF
DNA: TGCAGCGTGCAACACACGAACACCGGGGAGCTGTTTTTT

D: -
V: TRBV27
J: TRBJ1-2
size: -
CDR3: CASSPRTGWSREGYTF
DNA: TGTGCCAGCAGCCCCAGGACGGGCTGGTCGAGGGAAGGCTACACCTTC

D: TRBD2
V: TRBV6-2/TRBV6-3
J: TRBJ2-7
size: -
CDR3: CASSWGLAGANEQYF
DNA: TGTGCCAGCAGCTGGGGACTAGCGGGGGCCAACGAGCAGTACTTC

D: -
V: TRBV7-2
J: TRBJ2-3
size: -
CDR3: CASSLGQNTDTQYF
DNA: TGTGCCAGCAGCTTAGGACAGAACACAGATACGCAGTATTTT

D: TRBD1
V: TRBV4-2
J: TRBJ1-2
size: -
CDR3: CASSQEGGQWSLGYGYTF
DNA: TGTGCCAGCAGCCAAGAAGGGGGCCAGTGGAGTTTAGGATATGGCTACACCTTC

D: TRBD1
V: TRBV29-1
J: TRBJ2-3
size: -
CDR3: CSVRGQGDPWDTQYF
DNA: TGCAGCGTTCGGGGACAGGGCGACCCGTGGGATACGCAGTATTTT

D: -
V: TRBV9
J: TRBJ2-1
size: once
CDR3: CASSPPRHEQFF
DNA: TGTGCCAGCAGCCCTCCGCGGCATGAGCAGTTCTTC

D: -
V: TRBV5-4
J: TRBJ2-7
size: -
CDR3: CASSREGMGEQYF
DNA: TGTGCCAGCAGCCGGGAAGGGATGGGCGAGCAGTACTTC

D: -
V: TRBV6-5
J: TRBJ2-7
size: -
CDR3: CASSYGGPDEQYF
DNA: TGTGCCAGCAGTTACGGGGGCCCGGACGAGCAGTACTTC

D: TRBD2
V: TRBV15
J: TRBJ2-2
size: once
CDR3: CATSRAAGVGGELFF
DNA: TGTGCCACCAGCAGAGCGGCGGGGGTGGGCGGGGAGCTGTTTTTT

D: -
V: TRBV20-1
J: TRBJ2-5
size: -
CDR3: CSAQDQETQYF
DNA: TGCAGTGCTCAGGACCAAGAGACCCAGTACTTC

D: -
V: TRBV11-2
J: TRBJ2-5
size: -
CDR3: CASSLDAAASETQYF
DNA: TGTGCCAGCAGCTTAGATGCGGCCGCGAGTGAGACCCAGTACTTC

D: TRBD2
V: TRBV6-2/TRBV6-3
J: TRBJ2-3
size: -
CDR3: CASSPSGGAGGPQSGTQYF
DNA: TGTGCCAGCAGCCCCTCCGGGGGGGCCGGGGGACCCCAGTCCGGAACGCAGTATTTT

D: TRBD1
V: TRBV19
J: TRBJ1-5
size: -
CDR3: CASSDGTGGYQPQHF
DNA: TGTGCCAGTTCCGATGGGACAGGGGGCTATCAGCCCCAGCATTTT

D: TRBD1
V: TRBV19
J: TRBJ1-2
size: -
CDR3: CASSQIGTARGYTF
DNA: TGTGCCAGTAGCCAAATCGGGACAGCAAGAGGCTACACCTTC

D: -
V: TRBV4-2
J: TRBJ2-2
size: -
CDR3: CASRRNRNTGELFF
DNA: TGTGCCAGCAGAAGAAACAGGAACACCGGGGAGCTGTTTTTT

D: -
V: TRBV6-2/TRBV6-3
J: TRBJ1-2
size: -
CDR3: CASSNSGGGFYGYTF
DNA: TGTGCCAGCAGTAACTCCGGCGGAGGATTCTATGGCTACACCTTC